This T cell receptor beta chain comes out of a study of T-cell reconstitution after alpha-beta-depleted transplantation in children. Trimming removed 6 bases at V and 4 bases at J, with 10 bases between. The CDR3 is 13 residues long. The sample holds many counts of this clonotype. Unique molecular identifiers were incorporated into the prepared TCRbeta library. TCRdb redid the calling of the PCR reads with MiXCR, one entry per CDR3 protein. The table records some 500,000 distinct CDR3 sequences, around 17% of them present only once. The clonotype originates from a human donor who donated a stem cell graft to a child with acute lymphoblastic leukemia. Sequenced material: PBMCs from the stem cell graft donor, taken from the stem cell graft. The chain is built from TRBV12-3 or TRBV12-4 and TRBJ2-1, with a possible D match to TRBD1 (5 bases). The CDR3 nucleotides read TGTGCCAGCAGCTTAACAGGATACAATGAGCAGTTCTTC. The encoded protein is CASSLTGYNEQFF.